The TCR beta chain under discussion was sequenced for a study of T cells in narcolepsy. The CDR3 is made up of 15 amino acids. The germline CDR1 and CDR2 sequences are SGHAT and FQNNGV. The J segment lost 7 bases and the V segment lost 5 bases, leaving 8 bases of the junction unmatched. Using immunoSEQ multiplex PCR, the repertoire was profiled, and TCRdb retains in-frame clones only, with some absent. This table has about 15,000 clones, over 75% appearing once. This clonotype originated in a human donor in good health. The sequenced sample was memory (CD45RA-) CD4+ T cells from blood. The chain recombines TRBV11-2 with TRBJ2-1; TRBD1 aligns across 10 bases. CDR3 region: CASSLIPGQGNEQFF. Written as DNA, the CDR3 is TGTGCCAGCAGCCTCATCCCGGGACAGGGGAATGAGCAGTTCTTC.